This T cell receptor (beta chain) was sequenced for a study of T-cell reconstitution after alpha-beta-depleted transplantation in children. Study-wide results and caveats: The main origin of T-cell counts and diversity one year after transplant was newly produced T cells. At around two months after transplant, the alpha-beta T cells were reportedly derived from several hundred expanded clones that came from non-depleted graft cells. Several patients had high TCRbeta diversity at day 60; it came from surviving recipient T cells and thymic progenitors.

Trimming shortened V by 5 bases and J by 4 bases, and 22 bases separated the two germline ends. CDR3 size: 17 residues. Per germline, CDR1 MNHEY and CDR2 SVGEGT. As concerns this clonotype: What it binds is not known.

Unique molecular identifiers were incorporated during preparation of the TCRbeta library. MiXCR was run by TCRdb on the PCR reads, yielding one entry per CDR3 protein. The table shows more than 500,000 distinct CDR3 sequences, with 11% occurring only once. The material was PBMCs, mostly from graft donor cells, obtained 180 days after TCRalphabeta/CD19-depleted stem cell transplant. This sequence was found in a female patient aged 2 to 10 who had a stem cell transplant for aplastic anemia, so the T cells may come from the graft donor. The rearrangement uses TRBV6-2 or TRBV6-3 and TRBJ2-3; D remains unclear. The CDR3 nucleotides are TGTGCCAGCAGTCCTCTGGGAAGTGGTCAGCGCCCAGATACGCAGTATTTT. It codes for CASSPLGSGQRPDTQYF.